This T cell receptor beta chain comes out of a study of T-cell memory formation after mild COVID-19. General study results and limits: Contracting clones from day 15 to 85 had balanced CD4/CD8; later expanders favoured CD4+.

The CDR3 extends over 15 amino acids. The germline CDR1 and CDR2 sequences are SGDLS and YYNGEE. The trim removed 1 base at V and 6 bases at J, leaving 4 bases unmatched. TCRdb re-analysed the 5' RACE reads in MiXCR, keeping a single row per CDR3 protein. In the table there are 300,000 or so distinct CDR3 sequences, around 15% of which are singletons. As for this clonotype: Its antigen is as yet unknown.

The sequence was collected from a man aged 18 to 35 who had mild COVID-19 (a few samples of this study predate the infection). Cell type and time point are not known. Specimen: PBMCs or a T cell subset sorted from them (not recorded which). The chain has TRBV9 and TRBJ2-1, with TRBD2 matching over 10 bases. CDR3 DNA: TGTGCCAGCAGCGTAAGGTCTAGCGGGGGCAATGAGCAGTTCTTC. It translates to CASSVRSSGGNEQFF.